Each of the 14 T cell receptor beta chains below was sequenced from the same sample in a study of blood T cell repertoires in COVID-19. Assay used: immunoSEQ multiplex PCR; TCRdb lists only in-frame clones, some missing. Of 95,000 to 130,000 clones listed, approximately 87% are singletons. Sample: peripheral blood. Every receptor here comes from a man aged 25-45 years with acute or convalescent COVID-19.

The chain couples TRBV4-1 to TRBJ1-1, with TRBD1 as a possible D gene (5 bases). The germline CDR1 and CDR2 sequences are MGHRA and YSYEKL. Between the trimmed V and J ends, which lost 2 bases and 3 bases, there was a span of 13 bases. The CDR3 has 15 amino acids. CDR3 protein: CASSQQKRGYTEAFF. DNA for the CDR3: TGCGCCAGCAGCCAACAAAAAAGGGGCTACACTGAAGCTTTCTTT.

The chain couples TRBV10-3 to TRBJ2-5, with 7 bases matching TRBD2. The CDR3 has 13 amino acids. Germline V CDR1 and CDR2: ENHRY, SYGVKD. J was trimmed by 4 bases and V by 4 bases; bases with no gene match: 3. DNA for the CDR3: TGTGCCATCAGTGGGGGCGGGGGAGAGACCCAGTACTTC. Amino acids: CAISGGGGETQYF.

The chain recombines TRBV12-3 or TRBV12-4 with TRBJ1-1; 7 nucleotides line up with TRBD1. The junction had 7 bases not matched to a gene; V was cut back by 7 bases and J by 5 bases. The CDR3 is 13 residues long. In DNA, the CDR3 is TGTGCCAGCACCACAGGGGTGAGGACTGAAGCTTTCTTT. Its translation is CASTTGVRTEAFF.

The count of this clone is one. V is TRBV4-1 and J is TRBJ2-3; a weak D match, TRBD2 (5 bases). The CDR3 is 16 residues long. Germline V gene data show CDR1 as MGHRA and CDR2 as YSYEKL. The ends were cut back, 4 bases at V and 0 bases at J, with 14 bases in the middle. The CDR3 region is CASSPPRGSSTDTQYF. For the CDR3, the DNA is TGCGCCAGCAGCCCCCCTCGGGGATCTAGCACAGATACGCAGTATTTT.

In its sample, this clone was seen once. The chain uses TRBV6-5 and TRBJ1-2; D may be TRBD1 (5 bases). Trimming took 6 bases from V and 4 from J, leaving 15 bases between them. Germline V gene sequence: CDR1 MNHEY, CDR2 SVGAGI. There are 14 residues in the CDR3. The CDR3 protein is CASSSLDSLYGYTF. The CDR3, as DNA: TGTGCCAGCAGCTCTCTCGACAGTCTCTATGGCTACACCTTC.

V and J are TRBV9 and TRBJ1-5; TRBD1 matches 9 bases. V was pared by 0 bases and J by 3 bases, with 1 base of the junction left unmatched. Germline values: CDR1 SGDLS, CDR2 YYNGEE. This CDR3 comprises 15 residues. The CDR3 DNA is TGTGCCAGCAGCGTAGGGGACAGGGTCAATCAGCCCCAGCATTTT. This translates into CASSVGDRVNQPQHF.

In the case of this clone: The same CDR3 is also encoded by other DNA sequences in this sample. The V and J genes are TRBV7-8 and TRBJ1-5, with 8 bases lining up with TRBD1. The CDR3 has 13 amino acids. Germline CDR1 reads SGHVS; CDR2 reads FQNEAQ. Trimming at V came to 1 base and at J to 7 bases, leaving 0 bases not matched to a gene. CDR3 coding DNA: TGTGCCAGCAGCTTAGACAGGGGGCAGCCCCAGCATTTT. Protein sequence: CASSLDRGQPQHF. The complete variable domain, with remaining parts taken from reference TRBV7-8 and TRBJ1-5, reads GAGVSQSPRYKVAKRGQDVALRCDPISGHVSLFWYQQALGQGPEFLTYFQNEAQLDKSGLPSDRFFAERPEGSVSTLKIQRTQQEDSAVYLCASSLDRGQPQHFGDGTRLSIL.

The chain has TRBV6-5 and TRBJ2-2; perhaps TRBD2 as D (5 bases). The CDR3 contains 13 residues. Germline values: CDR1 MNHEY, CDR2 SVGAGI. Trimming cost V 6 bases and J 3 bases, with 8 bases left between them. CDR3 sequence (DNA): TGTGCCAGCAGGGGGAGTTACACCGGGGAGCTGTTTTTT. As protein: CASRGSYTGELFF.

The chain links TRBV4-3 to TRBJ2-2; D not resolved. The CDR3 runs 13 residues. Between the trimmed V and J ends, which lost 0 bases and 7 bases, there was a span of 6 bases. CDR1 is LGHNA, CDR2 YSLEER, per germline. The CDR3 nucleotides are TGCGCCAGCAGCCAAGATTTCGGCGGGGAGCTGTTTTTT. Its protein product is CASSQDFGGELFF.

The chain recombines TRBV9 with TRBJ2-2; D is perhaps TRBD1 (6 bases). V dropped 0 bases and J dropped 5 bases, with 14 bases sitting between them. The CDR3 runs 16 residues. Germline loops: CDR1 SGDLS, CDR2 YYNGEE. The CDR3 DNA follows: TGTGCCAGCAGCGTAGTGCCCAGGGGAGAAACCGGGGAGCTGTTTTTT. Its protein is CASSVVPRGETGELFF. Full variable domain (rest looked up from reference TRBV9 and TRBJ2-2): DSGVTQTPKHLITATGQRVTLRCSPRSGDLSVYWYQQSLDQGLQFLIQYYNGEERAKGNILERFSAQQFPDLHSELNLSSLELGDSALYFCASSVVPRGETGELFFGEGSRLTVL.

This clone counts as medium-sized. This chain joins TRBV6-5 and TRBJ1-1; the D gene is possibly TRBD1 (5 bases). V gave up 2 bases and J gave up 5 bases, with 9 bases separating them. The CDR3 contains 13 residues. Germline CDR1 and CDR2: MNHEY and SVGAGI. CDR3 residues: CASSYGAGTEAFF. CDR3 bases: TGTGCCAGCAGTTACGGGGCAGGGACTGAAGCTTTCTTT.

This clone was seen only once. J is TRBJ2-2 and V is TRBV10-3; 13 bases agree with TRBD2. Trimming took 8 bases from V and 6 from J; bases not matched to a gene: 9. The CDR3 is made up of 16 amino acids. Germline V gene sequence: CDR1 ENHRY, CDR2 SYGVKD. CDR3 protein: CAIPGGTSGAAGELFF. Written as DNA, the CDR3 is TGTGCCATCCCTGGGGGGACTAGCGGGGCTGCCGGGGAGCTGTTTTTT.

This clone was detected only once. This chain uses TRBV2 with TRBJ2-7, with 8 bases lining up with TRBD1. Germline-derived CDR1 and CDR2 are SNHLY and FYNNEI. The CDR3 is 15 residues long. V shed 7 bases, J shed 5 bases, and the junction held 13 bases outside the gene matches. The CDR3 DNA follows: TGTGCCAGCAAGCGTGCGGACAGGGAAGAGGACGAGCAGTACTTC. Its protein is CASKRADREEDEQYF.

The rearrangement links TRBV7-8 to TRBJ1-1, with TRBD1 identical over 7 bases. J gave up 5 bases and V 6 bases, and 15 bases lay outside the gene matches. CDR3 length equals 16 residues. Looked up from germline, CDR1 is SGHVS and CDR2 is FQNEAQ. The CDR3 nucleotides are TGTGCCAGCAGGAGGGGGCAGGGGAGAGTAGGGACTGAAGCTTTCTTT. Residues: CASRRGQGRVGTEAFF.